The sequence of this T cell receptor (beta chain) was determined in a study of Ad26.COV2.S vaccination and SARS-CoV-2 variants. Comment on this clone: No antigen is known for it.

The method was immunoSEQ multiplex PCR; TCRdb's version includes in-frame clones alone and lacks a portion of them. The sample lists tens of thousands of clones, roughly 84% occurring once. Study-level points and caveats: Vaccine recipients posted higher spike-specific TCR breadth than their placebo counterparts.

CDR1 is SGHVS, CDR2 FQNEAQ, per germline. V dropped 3 bases and J dropped 1; count of bases not matched to a gene: 8. This CDR3 comprises 17 residues. The source is a human donor who had recovered from COVID-19. The genes are TRBV7-8 and TRBJ1-1; TRBD1 matches at 10 bases. Specimen: peripheral blood, collected after recovery from COVID-19. CDR3 nucleotide sequence: TGTGCCAGCAGCTTTAGTAAGACAGGGGGCTCGAACACTGAAGCTTTCTTT. This encodes CASSFSKTGGSNTEAFF.